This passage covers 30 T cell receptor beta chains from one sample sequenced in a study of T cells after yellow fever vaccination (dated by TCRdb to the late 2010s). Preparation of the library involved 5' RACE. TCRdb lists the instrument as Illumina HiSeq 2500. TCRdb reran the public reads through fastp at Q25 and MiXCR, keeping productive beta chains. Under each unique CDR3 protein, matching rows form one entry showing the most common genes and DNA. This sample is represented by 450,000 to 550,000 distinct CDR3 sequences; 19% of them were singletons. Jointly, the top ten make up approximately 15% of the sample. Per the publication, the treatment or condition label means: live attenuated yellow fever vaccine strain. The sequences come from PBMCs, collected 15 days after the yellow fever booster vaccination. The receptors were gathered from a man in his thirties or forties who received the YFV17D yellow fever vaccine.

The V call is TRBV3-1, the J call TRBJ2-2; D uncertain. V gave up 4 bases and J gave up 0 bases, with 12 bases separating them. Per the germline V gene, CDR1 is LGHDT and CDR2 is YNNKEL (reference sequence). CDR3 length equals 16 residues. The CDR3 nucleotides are TGTGCCAGCAGCCTTTATGACACGCCGAACACCGGGGAGCTGTTTTTT. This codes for CASSLYDTPNTGELFF.

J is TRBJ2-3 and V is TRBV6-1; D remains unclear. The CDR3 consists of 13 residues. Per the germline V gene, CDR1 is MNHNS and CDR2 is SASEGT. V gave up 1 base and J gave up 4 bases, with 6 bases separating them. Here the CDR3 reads CASSEEGPDTQYF. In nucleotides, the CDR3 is TGTGCCAGCAGTGAAGAGGGTCCAGATACGCAGTATTTT.

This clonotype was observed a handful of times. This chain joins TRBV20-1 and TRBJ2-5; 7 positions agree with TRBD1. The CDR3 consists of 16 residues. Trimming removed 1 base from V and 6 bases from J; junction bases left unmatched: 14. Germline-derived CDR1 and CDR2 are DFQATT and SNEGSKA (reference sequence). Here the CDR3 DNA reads TGCAGTGCTAGAGTGGGGGATGACAGGGAAGAACAGACCCAGTACTTC. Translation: CSARVGDDREEQTQYF.

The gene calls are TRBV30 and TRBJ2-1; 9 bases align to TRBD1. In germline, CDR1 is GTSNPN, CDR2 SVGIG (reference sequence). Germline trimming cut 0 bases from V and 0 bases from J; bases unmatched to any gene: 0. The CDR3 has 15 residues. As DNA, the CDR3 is TGTGCCTGGAGTGTACAGGGGGCCTCCTACAATGAGCAGTTCTTC. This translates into CAWSVQGASYNEQFF.

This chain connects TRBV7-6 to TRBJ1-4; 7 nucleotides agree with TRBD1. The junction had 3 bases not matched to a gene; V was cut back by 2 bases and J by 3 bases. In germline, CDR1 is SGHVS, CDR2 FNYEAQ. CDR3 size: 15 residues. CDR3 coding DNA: TGTGCCAGCAGCTTAAACCAGGGGGCTAATGAAAAACTGTTTTTT. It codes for CASSLNQGANEKLFF.

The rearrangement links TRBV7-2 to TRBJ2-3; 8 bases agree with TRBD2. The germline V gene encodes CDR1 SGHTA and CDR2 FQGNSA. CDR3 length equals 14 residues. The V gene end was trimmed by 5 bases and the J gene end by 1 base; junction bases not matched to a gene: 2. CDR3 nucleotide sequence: TGTGCCAGCAGCGATAGCGGGGGCACAGATACGCAGTATTTT. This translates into CASSDSGGTDTQYF.

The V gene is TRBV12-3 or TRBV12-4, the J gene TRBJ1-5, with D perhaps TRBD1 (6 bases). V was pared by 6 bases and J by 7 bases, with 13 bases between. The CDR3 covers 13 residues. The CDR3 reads CASRVNQGQPQHF. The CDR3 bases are TGTGCCAGCAGAGTGAATCAGGGGCAGCCCCAGCATTTT.

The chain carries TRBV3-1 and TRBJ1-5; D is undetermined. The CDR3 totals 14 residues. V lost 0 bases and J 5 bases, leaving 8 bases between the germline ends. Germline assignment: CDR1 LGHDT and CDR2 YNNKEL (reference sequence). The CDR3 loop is CASSQDTTDQPQHF. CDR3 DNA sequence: TGTGCCAGCAGCCAAGATACGACGGATCAGCCCCAGCATTTT.

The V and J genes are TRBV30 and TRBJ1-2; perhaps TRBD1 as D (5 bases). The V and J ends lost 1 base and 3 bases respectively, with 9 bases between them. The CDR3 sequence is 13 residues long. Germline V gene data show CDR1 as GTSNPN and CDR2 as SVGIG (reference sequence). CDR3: CAWSGVGDYGYTF. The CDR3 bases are TGTGCCTGGAGTGGAGTGGGGGACTATGGCTACACCTTC.

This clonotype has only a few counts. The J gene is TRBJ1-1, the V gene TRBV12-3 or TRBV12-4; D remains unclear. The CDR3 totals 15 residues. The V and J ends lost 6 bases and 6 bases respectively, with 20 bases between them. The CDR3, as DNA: TGTGCCAGCAGGGACCTGCAAGGGCGAGCGGCTGAAGCTTTCTTT. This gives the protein CASRDLQGRAAEAFF.

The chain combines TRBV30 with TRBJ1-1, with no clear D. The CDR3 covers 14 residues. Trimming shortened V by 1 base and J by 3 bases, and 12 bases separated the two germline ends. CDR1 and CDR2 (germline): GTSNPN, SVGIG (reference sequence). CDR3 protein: CAWSGNLMDTEAFF. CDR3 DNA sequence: TGTGCCTGGAGTGGGAACTTAATGGACACTGAAGCTTTCTTT.

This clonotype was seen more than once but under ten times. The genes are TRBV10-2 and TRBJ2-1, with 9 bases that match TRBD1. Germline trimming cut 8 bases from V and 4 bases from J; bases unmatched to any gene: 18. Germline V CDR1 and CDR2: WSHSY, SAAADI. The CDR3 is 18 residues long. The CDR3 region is CASAERDRVNKGYNEQFF. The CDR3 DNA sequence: TGCGCCAGCGCAGAGCGGGACAGGGTCAACAAAGGGTACAATGAGCAGTTCTTC.

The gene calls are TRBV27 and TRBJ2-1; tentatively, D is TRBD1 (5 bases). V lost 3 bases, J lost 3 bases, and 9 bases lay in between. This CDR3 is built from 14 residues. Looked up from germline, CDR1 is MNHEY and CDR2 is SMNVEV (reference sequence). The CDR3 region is CASSFSDNYNEQFF. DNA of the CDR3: TGTGCCAGCAGTTTCTCGGACAACTACAATGAGCAGTTCTTC.

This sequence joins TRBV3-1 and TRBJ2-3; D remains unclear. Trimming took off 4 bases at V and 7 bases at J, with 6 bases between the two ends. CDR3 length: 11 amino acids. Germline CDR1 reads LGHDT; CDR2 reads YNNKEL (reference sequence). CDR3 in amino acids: CASSRSYTQYF. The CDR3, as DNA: TGTGCCAGCAGCCGGTCCTATACGCAGTATTTT.

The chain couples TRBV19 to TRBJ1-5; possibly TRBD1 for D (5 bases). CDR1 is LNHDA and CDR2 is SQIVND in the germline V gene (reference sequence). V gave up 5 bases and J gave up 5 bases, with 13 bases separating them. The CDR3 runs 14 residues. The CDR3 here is CASSSMGPYQPQHF. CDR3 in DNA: TGTGCCAGTAGTTCGATGGGGCCTTATCAGCCCCAGCATTTT.

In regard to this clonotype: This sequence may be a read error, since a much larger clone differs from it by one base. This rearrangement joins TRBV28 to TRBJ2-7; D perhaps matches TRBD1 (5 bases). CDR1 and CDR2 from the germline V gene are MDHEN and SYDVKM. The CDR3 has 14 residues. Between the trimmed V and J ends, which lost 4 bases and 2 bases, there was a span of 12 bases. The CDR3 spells CASSSGHGPYEQYF. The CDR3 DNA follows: TGTGCCAGCAGTTCCGGACATGGACCCTACGAGCAGTACTTC.

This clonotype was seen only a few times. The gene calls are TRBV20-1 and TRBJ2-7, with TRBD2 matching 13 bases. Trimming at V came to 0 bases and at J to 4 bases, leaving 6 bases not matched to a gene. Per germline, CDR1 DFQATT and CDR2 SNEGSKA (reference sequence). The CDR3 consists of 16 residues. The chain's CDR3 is CSARDSLAGGRYEQYF. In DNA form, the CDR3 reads TGCAGTGCTAGAGATTCACTAGCGGGGGGGAGGTACGAGCAGTACTTC.

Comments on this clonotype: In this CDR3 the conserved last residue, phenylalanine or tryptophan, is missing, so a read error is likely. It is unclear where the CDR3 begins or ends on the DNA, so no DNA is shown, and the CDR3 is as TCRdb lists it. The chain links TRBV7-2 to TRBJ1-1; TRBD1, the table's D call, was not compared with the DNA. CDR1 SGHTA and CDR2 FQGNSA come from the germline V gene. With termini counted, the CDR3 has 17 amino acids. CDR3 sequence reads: CASSSAKTRDRGPGSFG.

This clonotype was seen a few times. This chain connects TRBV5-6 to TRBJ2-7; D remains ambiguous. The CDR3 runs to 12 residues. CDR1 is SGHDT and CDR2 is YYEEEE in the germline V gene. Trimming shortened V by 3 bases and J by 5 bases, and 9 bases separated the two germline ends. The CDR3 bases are TGTGCCAGCAGCTCGAAAGGGAACGAGCAGTACTTC. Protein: CASSSKGNEQYF.

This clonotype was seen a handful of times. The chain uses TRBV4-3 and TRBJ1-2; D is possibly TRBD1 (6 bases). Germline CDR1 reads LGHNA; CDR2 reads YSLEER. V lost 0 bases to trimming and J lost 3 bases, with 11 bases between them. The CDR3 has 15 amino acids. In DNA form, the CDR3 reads TGCGCCAGCAGCCAAGATTTCCAGGGGCACTATGGCTACACCTTC. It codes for CASSQDFQGHYGYTF.

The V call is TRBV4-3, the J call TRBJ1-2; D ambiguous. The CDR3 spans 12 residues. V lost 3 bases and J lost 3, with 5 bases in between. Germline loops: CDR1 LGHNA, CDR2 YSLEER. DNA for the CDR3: TGCGCCAGCAGCCAGAACCACTATGGCTACACCTTC. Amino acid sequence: CASSQNHYGYTF.

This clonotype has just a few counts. The CDR3 sequence is CSPKGYGGDTEAFF. CDR3 coding DNA: TGCAGCCCTAAAGGTTACGGAGGGGACACTGAAGCTTTCTTT. This chain connects TRBV20-1 to TRBJ1-1; TRBD1 might be the D (5 bases). This CDR3 has 14 amino acids. Germline-derived CDR1 and CDR2 are DFQATT and SNEGSKA (reference sequence).

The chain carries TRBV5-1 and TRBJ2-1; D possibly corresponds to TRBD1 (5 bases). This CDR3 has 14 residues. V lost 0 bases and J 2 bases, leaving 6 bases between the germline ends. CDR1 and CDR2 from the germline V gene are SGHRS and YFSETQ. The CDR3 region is CASSLDRPYNEQFF. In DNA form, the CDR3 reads TGCGCCAGCAGCTTGGACAGGCCCTACAATGAGCAGTTCTTC. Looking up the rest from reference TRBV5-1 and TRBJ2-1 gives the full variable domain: KAGVTQTPRYLIKTRGQQVTLSCSPISGHRSVSWYQQTPGQGLQFLFEYFSETQRNKGNFPGRFSGRQFSNSRSEMNVSTLELGDSALYLCASSLDRPYNEQFFGPGTRLTVL.

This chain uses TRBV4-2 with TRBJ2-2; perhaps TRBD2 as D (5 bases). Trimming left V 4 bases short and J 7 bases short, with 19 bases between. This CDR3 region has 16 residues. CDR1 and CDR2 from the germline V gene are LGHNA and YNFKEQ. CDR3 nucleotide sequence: TGTGCCAGCAGCCCCAAAGCGGTCATTCTAGGCGGGGAGCTGTTTTTT. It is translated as CASSPKAVILGGELFF.

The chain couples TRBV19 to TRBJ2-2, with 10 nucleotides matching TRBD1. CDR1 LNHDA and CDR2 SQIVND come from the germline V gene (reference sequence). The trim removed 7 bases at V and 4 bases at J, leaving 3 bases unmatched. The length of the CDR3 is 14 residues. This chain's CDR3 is CASMTGGFTGELFF. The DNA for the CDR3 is TGTGCCAGTATGACAGGGGGCTTCACCGGGGAGCTGTTTTTT.

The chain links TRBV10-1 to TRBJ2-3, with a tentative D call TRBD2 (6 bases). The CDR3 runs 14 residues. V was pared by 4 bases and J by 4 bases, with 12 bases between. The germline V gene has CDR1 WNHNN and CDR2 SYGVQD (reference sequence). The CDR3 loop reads CASSALARADTQYF. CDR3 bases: TGCGCCAGCAGTGCCCTAGCGAGGGCAGATACGCAGTATTTT.

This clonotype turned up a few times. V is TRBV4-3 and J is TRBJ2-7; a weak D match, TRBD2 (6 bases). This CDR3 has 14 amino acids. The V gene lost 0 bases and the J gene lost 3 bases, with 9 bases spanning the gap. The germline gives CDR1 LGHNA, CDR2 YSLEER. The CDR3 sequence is CASSQEASDYEQYF. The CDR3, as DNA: TGCGCCAGCAGCCAAGAGGCTAGCGACTACGAGCAGTACTTC.

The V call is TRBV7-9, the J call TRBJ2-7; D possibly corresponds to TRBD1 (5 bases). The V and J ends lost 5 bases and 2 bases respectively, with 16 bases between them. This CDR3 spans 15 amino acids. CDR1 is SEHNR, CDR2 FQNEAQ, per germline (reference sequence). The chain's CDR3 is CASSGKGAPTYEQYF. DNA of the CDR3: TGTGCCAGCAGCGGCAAAGGGGCCCCGACCTACGAGCAGTACTTC.

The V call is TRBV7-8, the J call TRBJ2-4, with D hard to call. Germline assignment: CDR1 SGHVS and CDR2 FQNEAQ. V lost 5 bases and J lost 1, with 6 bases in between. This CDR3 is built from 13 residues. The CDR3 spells CASSPHAKNIQYF. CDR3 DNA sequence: TGTGCCAGCAGCCCCCACGCCAAAAACATTCAGTACTTC.

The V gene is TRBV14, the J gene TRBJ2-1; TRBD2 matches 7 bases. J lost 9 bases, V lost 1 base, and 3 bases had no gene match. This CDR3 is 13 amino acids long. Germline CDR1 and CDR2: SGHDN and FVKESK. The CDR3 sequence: CASSQGGGVEQFF. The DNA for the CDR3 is TGTGCCAGCAGCCAAGGGGGGGGGGTTGAGCAGTTCTTC.